This TCR beta chain emerged from a study of cytomegalovirus exposure and HLA in healthy donors (TCRdb year 2017). Regarding the research as a whole: In an earlier analysis of approximately 640 of the donors, approximately 260 Gb of sequence data and approximately 100 million unique TCR beta sequences from about 190 million T cells were reported. Approximately 310 gigabases of sequencing data and tens of millions of unique TCR sequences were included in an early release covering 550 to 800 HLA-typed donors. Of the approximately 370 genotyped donors, 65% to 90% were placed in the genetic ancestry cluster associated with self-reported Caucasian donors. The study was designed to test whether signatures of past pathogen exposure could be identified by cataloging public T cell receptors. The T cell repertoires of around 730 subjects were profiled by immunosequencing and related to cytomegalovirus serostatus. Besides the first cohort of about 730 subjects, a separate validation cohort made up of 120 different subjects was used. The study combined high-throughput TCR immunosequencing, statistical association of individual TCRs with disease status, and machine learning to predict cytomegalovirus infection status. A later analysis re-examined previously published TCR beta repertoires from 610 or so donors and added high-resolution HLA genotyping to investigate patterns of TCR occurrence. Rather than using new phenotypic data, the later analysis identified candidate immune exposures from TCR beta sequences and from how often those sequences occurred across donors. In an earlier analysis of roughly 600 of the donors, high-throughput TCR beta sequencing was used to judge whether each TCR beta V gene segment behaved as functional or pseudogenic. Donor age, sex, ethnicity and CMV serostatus were compiled alongside the repertoire data. Genome-wide SNP genotypes for about 60% of the 666 donors were used in a later genetic analysis, which treated that subset as a discovery cohort. Every repertoire in the discovery cohort had been generated on one and the same sequencing platform. Both class I and class II loci were covered by HLA typing, at four-digit resolution. Typing coverage varied by locus: about 629-630 donors for A, B, C, DRB1 and DQB1; approximately 500 for DQA1; about 600 for DPA1; fewer than 480 for DPB1. Four to six DR-DQ haplotypes were handled as single units for association and clustering, since linkage in the cohort was strong. Across about 380 genotyped donors of the cohort, an average of approximately 220,000 unique TCR beta nucleotide sequences per donor were sequenced, and approximately 17% of those sequences were non-productive.

CDR1 and CDR2 are read off the germline V gene as MDHEN and SYDVKM. There are 20 amino acids in the CDR3, from cysteine to phenylalanine inclusive. The retained sequence is limited to the CDR3, 60 bases, with the frame set at the first base. V loses 4 bases, J loses 6 bases, and the germline ends lie 31 bases apart. Regarding this clone: Its target antigen remains unknown. Base qualities are not provided; no much larger clone lies one nucleotide away.

The cohort consisted of 666 healthy bone marrow donors. All cohort members were sampled while nominally healthy, although unrecorded immune exposures were likely present. The donor was CMV seronegative and belonged to the group of approximately 320 seronegative cohort members. A peripheral blood sample was collected from each donor, and TCR beta sequencing was performed on peripheral blood mononuclear cells. Genomic DNA extraction from the blood cell samples was performed with the Qiagen DNeasy Blood Extraction Kit. General study outcomes and caveats: The study gave a list of 150 to 200 TCR beta chains associated with cytomegalovirus. In a later analysis, HLA-associated TCR beta chains showed more clonal expansion and lower generation probabilities than non-associated chains that were equally common. According to a later genetic analysis, donors in an Asian-associated ancestry cluster had fewer N-insertions in productive TCRs than the approximately 650-donor mean. A group of highly shared sequence variants was considered likely to be a technical artifact of the sequencing pipeline. Roughly uniform sequencing depth across donors was assumed in presence/absence analyses, although this assumption may not hold. In a later analysis, the rate of TCR association differed among HLA loci, with DRB1 alleles having the most associated TCRs and HLA-C alleles having the fewest. Some IMGT-functional V segments, including TRBV6-2 and TRBV6-3, could not be told apart with the 87-base-pair reads, so those segments were excluded. Most TCR sequences were seen in very few donors, while some public TCRs were found in many individuals. The only immune exposure information available for the cohort was CMV serostatus. Because some donors lacked HLA typing at each locus, the association tests relied only on the typed subset. When HLA alleles, especially DR and DQ, strongly co-occurred, TCR associations were difficult to assign to individual alleles. Because counts were too low, around 18 rarely observed V segments, including chromosome 9 orphons, were left out of the earlier analysis of 587 of the donors. In vitro tests confirmed that a few of the cytomegalovirus-associated TCR beta chains recognize cytomegalovirus antigens. The classifier was reported to diagnose cytomegalovirus status with high specificity and sensitivity in both the original and validation cohorts. Most CMV-associated TCR beta chains appeared to be HLA-restricted in a later analysis, and the HLA associations seemed to be driven largely by CMV exposure. In a later genetic analysis, a missense DCLRE1C variant was associated with V-gene and J-gene trimming of TCR beta chains, and the association was replicated in an independent cohort. Correlated functional status among segregating V segments might be attributable to linkage disequilibrium, but an unknown experimental factor could not be ruled out. This cohort had only TCR beta chains sequenced, and the lack of alpha or paired-chain data limited which features could be detected. According to a later analysis, parvovirus B19, influenza, CMV and Epstein-Barr virus appeared linked to several top co-occurrence clusters. At a false discovery rate of 0.05, a later analysis linked 16,951 TCR beta sequences to specific HLA alleles. A further reported finding was that TCR beta sequences accurately predicted the HLA-A and HLA-B alleles for most subjects in the first cohort. In an earlier analysis of more than 450 of the donors, most TCR beta V segments were observed in productive rearrangements about 90% or about 30% of the time, broadly matching IMGT annotations. The authors suggested that the approach could potentially be generalized to other disease states and immunological phenotypes.

The library was prepared using the immunoSEQ multiplex PCR assay. A mixture of 60 forward primers for TCR Vbeta segments and 13 reverse primers for TCR Jbeta segments was used in the multiplex PCR. The CDR3 region of rearranged TCR beta genes was amplified from genomic DNA with a multiplex PCR assay. The amplified TCR beta libraries were sequenced on the Illumina HiSeq System as 87-base-pair reads. The original methods were these. A later analysis tallied some 79 million unique TCR beta chains across the 650 to 750 repertoires, and approximately 12 million of those chains were shared by two or more donors. Raw reads were error-corrected and collapsed into unique sequences by a nearest-neighbor algorithm in which closely related sequences were merged to remove PCR and sequencing errors. To assign V, D and J gene segments, CDR3 sequences were aligned to IMGT reference sequences. For a sequence to be retained, a match of at least six nucleotides was required to both a V gene segment and a J gene segment. A rearrangement was called productive if the CDR3 had no stop codons and remained in frame with V and J, and every other rearrangement was called non-productive. CDR3 was defined by IMGT convention, running from the second conserved V-encoded cysteine to the conserved J-encoded phenylalanine. The earlier analysis of about 620 of the donors excluded sequences that lacked an unambiguous match to a single V gene segment. In an earlier analysis of approximately 500 of the donors, a V segment was called functional when productive rearrangements were above 56.7%, and segregating when the standard deviation between donors exceeded 5%. A statistical classification framework was developed to diagnose cytomegalovirus status using the catalog of TCR beta chain sequences. In a later analysis, TCR nucleotide sequences were compared against IMGT/GENE-DB human TR gene sequences so that V and J genes could be assigned. A later analysis assigned CDR3 sequences and most-parsimonious VDJ recombination scenarios with the TCRdist pipeline. A later analysis defined each TCR beta chain by its CDR3 amino acid sequence plus V-gene family, and excluded reads lacking a unique V-gene family. In a later analysis, 450 to 600 highly shared, low-generation-probability nucleotide sequences were removed to address suspected cross-contamination and a sequencing artifact. For each public chain, a later analysis derived a clonal expansion index from normalized ranks of inferred template counts within each repertoire. In a later analysis, generation probabilities were computed with a VDJ recombination model fitted to out-of-frame rearrangements, and the resulting probabilities were checked against IGoR. In a later analysis, TCR-TCR, TCR-HLA and TCR-CMV co-occurrence was scored with hypergeometric tests, and a repertoire-size bias correction was applied to TCR pairs. To estimate false discovery rates, a later analysis permuted the HLA or CMV assignments 20 times. A later analysis grouped co-occurring TCRs with DBSCAN, adding TCRdist sequence similarity when clustering within HLA-allele-positive subsets. Co-occurrence clustering excluded repertoires with fewer than 30,000 or more than 120,000 public chains, plus five with anomalous nucleotide sharing. As stored in TCRdb, this immuneACCESS dataset retains in-frame rearrangements with V and J assigned. A fraction of the clones does not appear; measured against another copy, unresolved V genes explain less than half of the discrepancy, and the remainder lacks a known reason. V, J and clone size are those of that table, while D and trimming were read from the DNA. Recorded for this sample are about 140,000 clones; approximately 82% of them occurred a single time. The leading ten clones occupy 1.5% to 2% of the sample.

Rearrangement joined TRBV28 to TRBJ1-5, and perhaps TRBD1 as D gene, on 6 matching bases. This receptor was identified in a woman in her forties in good health and CMV-seronegative. The sample consisted of PBMCs. CDR3 reads: CASSSHHLNQGWGSGQPQHF. The sequenced DNA is TGTGCCAGCAGTTCCCACCATCTCAACCAGGGGTGGGGATCGGGTCAGCCCCAGCATTTT.